This T cell receptor (beta chain) was retrieved from a study of blood T cells in healthy people across ages (dated by TCRdb to between 2014 and 2017). Describing the broader study: In model experiments, roughly one uniquely barcoded TCR beta cDNA molecule per two T cells was captured by template switching. To avoid experimental bias, donors of different ages were distributed randomly across sequencing lanes. The donors were split into four age groups: young (average about 16 years), middle-aged (nearly 40), aged (over 55) and long-lived (approximately 80). Using deep sequencing normalized with unique cDNA molecular identifiers, the study measured how TCR beta repertoire diversity changes with age. Two additional independent replicas of 1 million unique cDNA reads from the same blood draw were analyzed for two donors (one aged 18 to 30 and one aged 80 or older).

Beyond this particular receptor, the publication reports: The percentage of naive T cells measured by flow cytometry correlated strongly with observed TCR beta diversity. Donor CMV infection status was unknown, potentially confounding age-related changes in expanded clonotypes. Compared with the aged group, the long-lived group had more naive CD4+ T cells, fewer expanded clones and increased TCR diversity, suggesting age selection. Estimates of total diversity based on one million sequenced T cells were considered lower bounds and underestimates. Conclusive comparison of naive and antigen-experienced compartments was prevented by the profiling of bulk unsorted PBMCs. As age increased, observed TCR beta diversity per million T cells dropped in a roughly linear way, and a significant reduction was already evident by age about 36.

The library was prepared using 5' RACE. Sequenced on an Illumina HiSeq 2500. A second PCR of roughly 6 to 11 cycles was run with a J-beta primer mix and a sample-barcoded 5' primer. A unique molecular identifier was introduced onto each TCR beta cDNA molecule by a template-switch 5' adaptor carrying 12 random nucleotides. At least 2.5 million CDR3-containing paired-end reads were obtained from each sample. First-strand cDNA was synthesized from all RNA with the Mint cDNA synthesis kit, primed by a TRBC-specific oligonucleotide. Following uracil-DNA glycosylase treatment, a first 18-cycle PCR with universal primers M1SS and BC2_uni_R was performed on all cDNA. The study's own analysis went as follows. Normalization of each sample was performed by random selection of 1 million high-quality reads, each carrying a distinct molecular identifier. Reads with shared molecular identifiers were discarded instead of being binned into consensus sequences. CDR3 identification, clonotype clustering and error correction used MiTCR with a Q25 quality threshold and the strictest error-elimination algorithm. A nonparametric unseen species model with Euler transformation was used to estimate lower-bound total TCR beta diversity. In TCRdb, the public reads were trimmed at Q25 with fastp and aligned with MiXCR, with productive beta chains retained. Each CDR3 protein appears once, grouped with its most common genes and DNA. The V and J calls follow TCRdb's processing rather than the paper's. The sample table records hundreds of thousands of distinct CDR3 sequences; about 44% of these occur just once. The ten largest clones represent around 15% of the sample.

Donors were a few dozen systemically healthy Caucasian individuals from Russia aged 6 to 90 years. Roughly 9 milliliters of peripheral blood were drawn from each donor into EDTA-treated Vacutainer tubes. Ficoll-Paque density-gradient centrifugation was used to isolate PBMCs, with at least 6.5 million per sample. Total RNA, at least 6 micrograms per sample, was extracted from PBMCs with Trizol reagent. For every donor, flow cytometry on a PBMC aliquot measured the percentage of naive CD45RAhigh/CD27high T cells. From V the trimming removes 4 bases and from J it removes 4 bases, while the gene matches leave 6 bases of the junction unaccounted for. The CDR3 runs 16 amino acids, cysteine and phenylalanine included. Only CDR3 DNA is held: 48 bases, read in frame from base 1. The germline V gene encodes CDR1 LGHDT and CDR2 YNNKEL (reference sequence). On this clonotype itself: Its antigen is not yet known. No qualities accompany the bases; no much larger clone lies one base away.

The sequenced sample was blood. The chain is made from TRBV3-1 and TRBJ1-3; 11 bases in between match TRBD1. The sequence came from a man aged 25 to 40 in good health. The CDR3 region reads CASSRGQGARGNTIYF. In nucleotides, the sequence is TGTGCCAGCAGCCGAGGACAGGGGGCGAGAGGAAACACCATATATTTT.